A single sample gave rise to the 24 T cell receptor beta chains below, sequenced in a study of early T cells in non-severe SARS-CoV-2 infection. TCRdb redid the calling of the 5' RACE reads with MiXCR, one entry per CDR3 protein. The table has 54,000 or so distinct CDR3 sequences, 4.5% to 7% seen once. Sequenced: whole blood. These receptors all stem from an adult who was a healthcare worker with PCR-confirmed SARS-CoV-2 infection or an uninfected control (not recorded which).

This clonotype has more than one count but fewer than ten. The chain is built from TRBV12-3 or TRBV12-4 and TRBJ1-4, with D tentatively TRBD1 (5 bases). The CDR3 extends over 13 amino acids. Trimming stripped 3 bases from V and 10 bases from J, with 12 bases between. CDR3 protein: CASSFGGMGKLFF. The DNA of the CDR3 is TGTGCCAGCAGTTTTGGGGGAATGGGAAAACTGTTTTTT.

This clonotype has ten or more counts. This rearrangement joins TRBV7-2 to TRBJ1-1, with D perhaps TRBD1 (6 bases). This CDR3 has 13 amino acids. The V end lost 5 bases, the J end lost 4 bases, and 11 bases lay between the germline ends. Germline assignment: CDR1 SGHTA and CDR2 FQGNSA. For the CDR3, the DNA is TGTGCCAGCAGCACACAGGGTATCACTGAAGCTTTCTTT. It encodes CASSTQGITEAFF. The variable domain in full, completed from reference TRBV7-2 and TRBJ1-1, reads GAGVSQSPSNKVTEKGKDVELRCDPISGHTALYWYRQSLGQGLEFLIYFQGNSAPDKSGLPSDRFSAERTGGSVSTLTIQRTQQEDSAVYLCASSTQGITEAFFGQGTRLTVV.

Ten or more counts support this clonotype. The J gene is TRBJ1-6, the V gene TRBV20-1; D perhaps matches TRBD1 (5 bases). Trimming took off 0 bases at V and 9 bases at J, with 12 bases between the two ends. The CDR3 totals 14 residues. Per the germline V gene, CDR1 is DFQATT and CDR2 is SNEGSKA (reference sequence). CDR3 sequence reads: CSARDWQGGSPLHF. The CDR3 region has the DNA TGCAGTGCTAGAGATTGGCAGGGAGGTTCACCCCTCCACTTT.

This clonotype appeared many times. The CDR3 reads CASSSGGQPQHF. The CDR3 DNA follows: TGTGCCAGCAGCTCCGGGGGGCAGCCCCAGCATTTT. V is TRBV13 and J is TRBJ1-5; D may be TRBD1 (5 bases). The CDR3 runs 12 residues. The V end was cut by 4 bases, the J end by 7 bases, with 8 bases between. The germline CDR1 and CDR2 sequences are PRHDT and FYEKMQ (reference sequence).

The sample holds many counts of this clonotype. The chain links TRBV12-3 or TRBV12-4 to TRBJ1-5; no firm D call. Trimming took off 0 bases at V and 4 bases at J, with 10 bases between the two ends. The CDR3 has 15 residues. CDR3: CASSLAPGPNQPQHF. DNA of the CDR3: TGTGCCAGCAGTTTAGCACCAGGCCCAAATCAGCCCCAGCATTTT.

The CDR3 is CASSQTGRTNEKLFF. As DNA, the CDR3 is TGTGCCAGCAGCCAAACAGGACGAACTAATGAAAAACTGTTTTTT. The V and J genes are TRBV7-2 and TRBJ1-4, with D perhaps matching TRBD1 (5 bases). CDR1 is SGHTA and CDR2 is FQGNSA in the germline V gene. The CDR3 spans 15 residues. V lost 5 bases and J lost 1, with 11 bases in between. The variable domain in full, with the rest retrieved from reference TRBV7-2 and TRBJ1-4, is GAGVSQSPSNKVTEKGKDVELRCDPISGHTALYWYRQSLGQGLEFLIYFQGNSAPDKSGLPSDRFSAERTGGSVSTLTIQRTQQEDSAVYLCASSQTGRTNEKLFFGSGTQLSVL.

This clonotype was recorded at least ten times. The chain is built from TRBV19 and TRBJ2-2; 8 positions agree with TRBD1. The germline V gene has CDR1 LNHDA and CDR2 SQIVND (reference sequence). This CDR3 is 15 amino acids long. Unmatched junction bases numbered 11, after V lost 8 bases and J lost 6 bases. The CDR3 region has the DNA TGTGCCAGTCGGCCTCCGGGACAGGCCTCCGGGGAGCTGTTTTTT. Protein: CASRPPGQASGELFF.

This clonotype was seen a few times. The rearrangement links TRBV18 to TRBJ1-2; D gene uncertain. The germline gives CDR1 KGHSH, CDR2 LQKENI. This CDR3 has 14 amino acids. Trimming pared 0 bases from V and 4 bases from J, leaving 9 bases between. In nucleotides, the CDR3 is TGTGCCAGCTCACCACCGGAAAGCCCCTATGGCTACACCTTC. Its translation is CASSPPESPYGYTF.

CDR3 in DNA: TGCGCCAGCAGCCAGGGGGCGAGCTCCTACAATGAGCAGTTCTTC. Protein: CASSQGASSYNEQFF. The chain is built from TRBV5-1 and TRBJ2-1; 8 nucleotides match TRBD1. CDR3 length: 15 amino acids. Germline CDR1 is SGHRS and CDR2 is YFSETQ. The junction had 3 bases not matched to a gene; V was cut back by 4 bases and J by 0 bases.

In this sample, this clonotype turned up many times. This chain joins TRBV18 and TRBJ2-2, with 13 positions matching TRBD2. This CDR3 comprises 16 residues. Germline V gene lookup returns CDR1 KGHSH and CDR2 LQKENI. J gave up 7 bases and V 4 bases, and 6 bases lay outside the gene matches. The CDR3 spells CASSRTSGSGIGELFF. The CDR3 region has the DNA TGTGCCAGCTCACGGACTAGCGGGAGTGGTATCGGGGAGCTGTTTTTT.

This sequence joins TRBV20-1 and TRBJ1-2; 12 bases align to TRBD1. J lost 8 bases, V lost 5 bases, and 3 bases had no gene match. Germline CDR1 reads DFQATT; CDR2 reads SNEGSKA (reference sequence). There are 12 residues in the CDR3. This CDR3 reads CSAGTGGAGYTF. DNA of the CDR3: TGCAGTGCTGGGACAGGGGGCGCGGGCTACACCTTC.

This chain uses TRBV27 with TRBJ2-7; 11 nucleotides align to TRBD1. The junction had 10 bases not matched to a gene; V was cut back by 3 bases and J by 3 bases. This CDR3 is built from 17 residues. Germline CDR1 MNHEY, CDR2 SMNVEV (reference sequence). The chain's CDR3 is CASSFDPRGTGGYEQYF. The CDR3 DNA reads TGTGCCAGCAGTTTCGACCCACGGGGGACAGGGGGCTACGAGCAGTACTTC.

This clonotype was detected ten times or more. The CDR3 sequence is CASSQEGLETQYF. The CDR3 DNA reads as TGCGCCAGCAGCCAGGAGGGCCTGGAGACCCAGTACTTC. V gene TRBV4-1 combines with J gene TRBJ2-5; the D gene is possibly TRBD2 (6 bases). The germline CDR1 and CDR2 sequences are MGHRA and YSYEKL. The germline V and J ends were trimmed by 3 bases and 5 bases, with 10 bases remaining between them. The CDR3 length is 13 residues.

The chain is built from TRBV28 and TRBJ2-7; tentatively, D is TRBD2 (5 bases). Trimming removed 3 bases at V and 1 base at J, with 10 bases between. This CDR3 region has 14 residues. The germline CDR1 and CDR2 sequences are MDHEN and SYDVKM. CDR3 sequence (DNA): TGTGCCAGCAGTTTGCGGACTCTGTCCTACGAGCAGTACTTC. The encoded protein is CASSLRTLSYEQYF.

This clonotype was counted many times. The germline gene is not matched at one end of the junction; a read error may be the cause. The CDR3 protein is CASSPGTGGNNEQFF. The CDR3 coding sequence is TGTGCTAGCAGCCCCGGGACAGGGGGAAACAATGAGCAGTTCTTC. The gene calls are TRBV7-7 and TRBJ2-1; 11 nucleotides match TRBD1. CDR3 length: 15 amino acids. CDR1 and CDR2 (germline): SSHAT, FNYEAQ (reference sequence).

Many counts were recorded for this clonotype. The rearrangement joins TRBV10-3 to TRBJ1-1, with D unclear. Per the germline V gene, CDR1 is ENHRY and CDR2 is SYGVKD. Between the trimmed V and J ends, which lost 5 bases and 5 bases, there was a span of 12 bases. The CDR3 is 13 residues long. Here the CDR3 reads CAISSRTGTEAFF. CDR3 in DNA: TGTGCCATCAGTTCCCGGACGGGAACTGAAGCTTTCTTT.

This clonotype has a count of ten or more. At one of its ends the junction is not consistent with the germline gene, which may arise from a read error. The V call is TRBV5-1, the J call TRBJ2-7; a weak D match, TRBD2 (5 bases). Germline values: CDR1 SGHRS, CDR2 YFSETQ. This CDR3 contains 12 residues. This CDR3 is CASSPPGVTKVF. The CDR3 DNA sequence: TGCGCCAGCAGCCCCCCGGGTGTGACTAAAGTCTTC.

This clonotype was observed at least ten times. The chain joins TRBV4-2 to TRBJ2-6; unclear D gene. Germline CDR1 LGHNA, CDR2 YNFKEQ. Trimming took off 0 bases at V and 4 bases at J, with 10 bases between the two ends. The CDR3 consists of 16 residues. This CDR3 is CASSQDHELGANVLTF. The CDR3 DNA follows: TGTGCCAGCAGCCAAGATCACGAGTTGGGGGCCAACGTCCTGACTTTC.

This clonotype was found many times. The rearrangement links TRBV7-2 to TRBJ2-3; D remains ambiguous. The V and J ends lost 4 bases and 4 bases respectively, with 12 bases between them. This CDR3 spans 14 amino acids. Looked up from germline, CDR1 is SGHTA and CDR2 is FQGNSA. As DNA, the CDR3 is TGTGCCAGCAGCTCAACCAGCCCACCAGATACGCAGTATTTT. Translated, it gives CASSSTSPPDTQYF. Full variable domain (remainder filled in from reference TRBV7-2 and TRBJ2-3): GAGVSQSPSNKVTEKGKDVELRCDPISGHTALYWYRQSLGQGLEFLIYFQGNSAPDKSGLPSDRFSAERTGGSVSTLTIQRTQQEDSAVYLCASSSTSPPDTQYFGPGTRLTVL.

This clonotype was found many times. V and J are TRBV27 and TRBJ2-1; no definite D call. Trimming pared 2 bases from V and 5 bases from J, leaving 7 bases between. The CDR3 has 13 amino acids. The V gene's germline CDR1 is MNHEY and CDR2 SMNVEV (reference sequence). The CDR3 nucleotides are TGTGCCAGCAGTTTACTAGGGAACAATGAGCAGTTCTTC. Amino acids: CASSLLGNNEQFF.

This clonotype was recorded a few times. This rearrangement joins TRBV7-9 to TRBJ2-7; 7 bases agree with TRBD1. The CDR3 runs 17 residues. Trimming took 8 bases from V and 2 from J; bases not matched to a gene: 18. The germline gives CDR1 SEHNR, CDR2 FQNEAQ (reference sequence). CDR3: CASEAYPPGQRAYEQYF. As DNA, the CDR3 is TGTGCCAGCGAAGCTTATCCCCCGGGACAGAGAGCCTACGAGCAGTACTTC.

This clonotype was counted many times. The genes are TRBV30 and TRBJ1-2; 9 nucleotides line up with TRBD1. This CDR3 is 15 amino acids long. J lost 5 bases, V lost 3 bases, and 10 bases had no gene match. Germline V gives CDR1 GTSNPN, CDR2 SVGIG (reference sequence). The CDR3 sequence: CAWSSRRGQGYGYTF. The CDR3 DNA reads as TGTGCCTGGAGCTCCCGTAGGGGACAGGGATATGGCTACACCTTC.

This clonotype showed up many times. The chain is built from TRBV7-6 and TRBJ2-5, with 7 bases aligning to TRBD1. The CDR3 consists of 13 residues. V lost 5 bases to trimming and J lost 3 bases; unmatched junction nucleotides: 3. CDR1 is SGHVS, CDR2 FNYEAQ, per germline. CDR3 DNA sequence: TGTGCCAGCAGCCGGGACAGAGAAGAGACCCAGTACTTC. It specifies CASSRDREETQYF.

This clonotype was counted many times. The CDR3 nucleotides read TGTGCCAGCAGCTTTCAGGGGAGTGAAACTGAAGCTTTCTTT. Translated, it gives CASSFQGSETEAFF. The gene calls are TRBV7-9 and TRBJ1-1, with a possible D match to TRBD1 (6 bases). Germline assignment: CDR1 SEHNR and CDR2 FQNEAQ (reference sequence). V was clipped by 3 bases and J by 5 bases, with 13 bases between them. The CDR3 has 14 residues.